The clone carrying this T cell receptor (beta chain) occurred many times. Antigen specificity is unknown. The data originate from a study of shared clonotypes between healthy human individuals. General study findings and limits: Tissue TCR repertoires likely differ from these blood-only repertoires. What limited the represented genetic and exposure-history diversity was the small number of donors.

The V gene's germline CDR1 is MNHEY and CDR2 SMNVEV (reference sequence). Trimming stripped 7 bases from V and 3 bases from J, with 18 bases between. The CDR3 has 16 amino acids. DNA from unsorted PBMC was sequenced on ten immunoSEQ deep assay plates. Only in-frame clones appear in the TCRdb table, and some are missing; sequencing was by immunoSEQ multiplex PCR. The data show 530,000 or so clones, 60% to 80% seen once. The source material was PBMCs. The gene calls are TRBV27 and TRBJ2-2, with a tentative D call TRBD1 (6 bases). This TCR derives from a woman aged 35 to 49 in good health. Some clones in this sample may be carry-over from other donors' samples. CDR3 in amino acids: CASTASHRVYTGELFF. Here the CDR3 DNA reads TGTGCCAGCACGGCAAGTCACAGGGTATACACCGGGGAGCTGTTTTTT.